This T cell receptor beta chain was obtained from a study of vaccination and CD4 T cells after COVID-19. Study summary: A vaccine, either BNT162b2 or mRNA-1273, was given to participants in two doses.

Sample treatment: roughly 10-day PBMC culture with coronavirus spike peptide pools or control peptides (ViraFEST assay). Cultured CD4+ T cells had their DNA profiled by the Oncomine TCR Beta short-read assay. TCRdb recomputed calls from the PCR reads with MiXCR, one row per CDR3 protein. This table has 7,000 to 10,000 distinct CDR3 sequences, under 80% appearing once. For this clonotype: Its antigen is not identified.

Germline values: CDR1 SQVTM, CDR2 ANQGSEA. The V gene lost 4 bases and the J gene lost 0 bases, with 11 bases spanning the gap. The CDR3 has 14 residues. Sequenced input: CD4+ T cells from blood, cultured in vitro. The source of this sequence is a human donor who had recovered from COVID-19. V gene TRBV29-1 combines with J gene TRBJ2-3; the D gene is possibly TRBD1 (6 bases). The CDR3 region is CSVAAQGSTDTQYF. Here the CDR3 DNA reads TGCAGCGTTGCGGCTCAGGGGAGCACAGATACGCAGTATTTT.